This entry is about one TCR beta chain. Its antigen is as yet unknown. TCRdb independently ran MiXCR on the reads; one entry per CDR3 protein. The sample contains 900,000 to 950,000 distinct CDR3 sequences, approximately 31% of which appear only once. This record comes from a study of T cell repertoires in cytomegalovirus infection. Across the whole study: The authors used CMV epitopes that were HLA-C-restricted (recently identified) and HLA-B-restricted (well studied). Through public TCR beta signatures, both CMV infection and matching HLA type were indicated.

The CDR3 sequence is 17 residues long. Germline V gene lookup returns CDR1 LGHNA and CDR2 YNFKEQ. V dropped 0 bases and J dropped 1 base, with 13 bases sitting between them. This clonotype originated in a human donor in good health (CMV status not recorded). Some clones in this sample may be carry-over from other donors' samples. The specimen was cultured CD8+ T cells from PBMCs, collected from culture after CMV antigen stimulation. This chain connects TRBV4-2 to TRBJ2-1; tentatively, D is TRBD2 (7 bases). CDR3 nucleotide sequence: TGTGCCAGCAGCCAAGATGGGGAGGGGGGGTCCTACAATGAGCAGTTCTTC. Translating it yields CASSQDGEGGSYNEQFF.